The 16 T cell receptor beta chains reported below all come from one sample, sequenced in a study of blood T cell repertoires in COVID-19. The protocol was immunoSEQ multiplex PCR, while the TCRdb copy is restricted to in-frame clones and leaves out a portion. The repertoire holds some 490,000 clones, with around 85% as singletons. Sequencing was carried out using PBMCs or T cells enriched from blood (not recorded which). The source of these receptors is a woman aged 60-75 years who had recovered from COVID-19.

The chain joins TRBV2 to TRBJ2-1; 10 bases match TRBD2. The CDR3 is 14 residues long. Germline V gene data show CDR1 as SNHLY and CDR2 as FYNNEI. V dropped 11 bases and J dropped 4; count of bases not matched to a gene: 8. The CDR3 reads CASGGTSAYNEQFF. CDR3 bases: TGTGCCTCGGGAGGGACTAGCGCATACAATGAGCAGTTCTTC.

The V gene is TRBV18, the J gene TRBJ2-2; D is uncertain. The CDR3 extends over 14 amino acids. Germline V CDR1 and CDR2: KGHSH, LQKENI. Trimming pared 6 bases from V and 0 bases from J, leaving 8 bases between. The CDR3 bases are TGTGCCAGCTCGACACTGTCGAACACCGGGGAGCTGTTTTTT. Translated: CASSTLSNTGELFF.

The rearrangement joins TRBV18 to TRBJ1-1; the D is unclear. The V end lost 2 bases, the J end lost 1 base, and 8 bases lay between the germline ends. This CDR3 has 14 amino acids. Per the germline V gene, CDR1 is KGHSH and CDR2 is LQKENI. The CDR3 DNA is TGTGCCAGCTCACCAAGAGGCACGAACACTGAAGCTTTCTTT. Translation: CASSPRGTNTEAFF.

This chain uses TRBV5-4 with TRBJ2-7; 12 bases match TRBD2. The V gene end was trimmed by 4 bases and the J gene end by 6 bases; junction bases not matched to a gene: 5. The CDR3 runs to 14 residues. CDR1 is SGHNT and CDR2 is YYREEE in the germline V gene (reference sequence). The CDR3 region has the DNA TGTGCCAGCAGCCGACTAGCGGGGGAAGGCGAGCAGTACTTC. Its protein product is CASSRLAGEGEQYF. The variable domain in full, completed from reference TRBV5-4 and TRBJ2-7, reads ETGVTQSPTHLIKTRGQQVTLRCSSQSGHNTVSWYQQALGQGPQFIFQYYREEENGRGNFPPRFSGLQFPNYSSELNVNALELDDSALYLCASSRLAGEGEQYFGPGTRLTVT.

The CDR3 DNA reads as TGTGCCAGCAGCCAACAGGACAGACGGCTACGAAAACTGTTTTTT. Translated, it gives CASSQQDRRLRKLFF. The V gene is TRBV3-1 (or the pseudogene TRBV3-2), the J gene TRBJ1-4, with D possibly being TRBD1 (6 bases). Trimming removed 2 bases from V and 10 bases from J, with 17 bases in between. The CDR3 has 15 residues. Germline loops: CDR1 LGHDT, CDR2 YNNKEL (reference sequence).

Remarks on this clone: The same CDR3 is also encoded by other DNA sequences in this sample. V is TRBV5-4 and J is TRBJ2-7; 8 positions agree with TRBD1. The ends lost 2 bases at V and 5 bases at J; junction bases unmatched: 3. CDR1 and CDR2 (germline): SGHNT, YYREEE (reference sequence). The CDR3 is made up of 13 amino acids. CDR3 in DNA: TGTGCCAGCAGCTTTGGACAGGGCGACGAGCAGTACGTC. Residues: CASSFGQGDEQYV.

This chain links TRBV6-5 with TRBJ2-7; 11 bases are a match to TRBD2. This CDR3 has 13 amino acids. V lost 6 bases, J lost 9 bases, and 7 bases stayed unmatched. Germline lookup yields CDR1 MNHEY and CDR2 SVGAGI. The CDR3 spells CASSALAGASQYV. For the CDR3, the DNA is TGTGCCAGCAGCGCACTAGCGGGGGCCTCGCAGTACGTC.

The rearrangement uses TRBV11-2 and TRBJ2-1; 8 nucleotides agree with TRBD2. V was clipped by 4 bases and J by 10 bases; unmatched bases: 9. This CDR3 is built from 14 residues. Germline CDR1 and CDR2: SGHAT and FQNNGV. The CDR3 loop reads CASSSSSGGYEQFF. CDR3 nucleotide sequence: TGTGCCAGCAGCTCATCCAGCGGGGGATACGAGCAGTTCTTC.

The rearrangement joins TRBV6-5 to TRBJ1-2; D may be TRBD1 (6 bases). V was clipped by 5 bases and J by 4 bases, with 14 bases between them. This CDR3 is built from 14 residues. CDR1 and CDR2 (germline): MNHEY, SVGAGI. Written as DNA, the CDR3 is TGTGCCAGCAGTCCAACAGGGTCGGCCTATGGCTACACCTTC. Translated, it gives CASSPTGSAYGYTF.

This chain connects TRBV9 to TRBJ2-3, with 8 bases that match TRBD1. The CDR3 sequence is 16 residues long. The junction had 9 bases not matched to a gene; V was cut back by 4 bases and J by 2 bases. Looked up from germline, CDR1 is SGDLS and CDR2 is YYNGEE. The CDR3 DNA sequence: TGTGCCAGCAGCCTTGCGACAGGGGCCTTCACAGATACGCAGTATTTT. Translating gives CASSLATGAFTDTQYF. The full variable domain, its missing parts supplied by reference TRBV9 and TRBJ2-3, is DSGVTQTPKHLITATGQRVTLRCSPRSGDLSVYWYQQSLDQGLQFLIQYYNGEERAKGNILERFSAQQFPDLHSELNLSSLELGDSALYFCASSLATGAFTDTQYFGPGTRLTVL.

Written as DNA, the CDR3 is TGCGCCAGCAGCTTCGAGCCTAATCAGCCCCAGCATTTT. Protein product: CASSFEPNQPQHF. The chain links TRBV5-1 to TRBJ1-5; D gene unclear. The ends were cut back, 2 bases at V and 4 bases at J, with 7 bases in the middle. Germline V gene lookup returns CDR1 SGHRS and CDR2 YFSETQ. CDR3 length: 13 residues.

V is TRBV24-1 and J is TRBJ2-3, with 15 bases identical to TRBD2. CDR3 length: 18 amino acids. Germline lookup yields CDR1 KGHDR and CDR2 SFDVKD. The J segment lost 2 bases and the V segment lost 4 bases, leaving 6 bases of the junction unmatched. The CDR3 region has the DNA TGTGCCACCAGTGACCCCGGACTAGCGGGGGGGCTCACAGATACGCAGTATTTT. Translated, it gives CATSDPGLAGGLTDTQYF.

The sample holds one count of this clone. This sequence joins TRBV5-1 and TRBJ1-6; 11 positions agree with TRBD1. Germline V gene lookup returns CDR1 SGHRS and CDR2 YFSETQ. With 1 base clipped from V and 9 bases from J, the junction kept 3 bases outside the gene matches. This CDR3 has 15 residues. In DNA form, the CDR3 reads TGCGCCAGCAGCTTGAGGACAGGGGGCAGTTCACCCCTCCACTTT. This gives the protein CASSLRTGGSSPLHF.

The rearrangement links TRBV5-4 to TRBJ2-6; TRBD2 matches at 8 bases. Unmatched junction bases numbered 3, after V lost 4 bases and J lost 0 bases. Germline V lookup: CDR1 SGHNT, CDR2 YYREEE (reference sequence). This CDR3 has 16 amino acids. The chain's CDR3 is CASSPGGYSGANVLTF. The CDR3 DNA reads TGTGCCAGCAGCCCGGGGGGGTACTCTGGGGCCAACGTCCTGACTTTC. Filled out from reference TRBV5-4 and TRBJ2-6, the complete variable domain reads ETGVTQSPTHLIKTRGQQVTLRCSSQSGHNTVSWYQQALGQGPQFIFQYYREEENGRGNFPPRFSGLQFPNYSSELNVNALELDDSALYLCASSPGGYSGANVLTFGAGSRLTVL.

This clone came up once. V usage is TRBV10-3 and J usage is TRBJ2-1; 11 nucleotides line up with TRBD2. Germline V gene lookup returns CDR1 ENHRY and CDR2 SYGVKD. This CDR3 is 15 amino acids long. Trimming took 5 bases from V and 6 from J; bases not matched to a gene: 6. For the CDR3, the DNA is TGTGCCATCAGTAACGGACTAGCGGGCTCCAATGAGCAGTTCTTC. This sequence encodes CAISNGLAGSNEQFF.

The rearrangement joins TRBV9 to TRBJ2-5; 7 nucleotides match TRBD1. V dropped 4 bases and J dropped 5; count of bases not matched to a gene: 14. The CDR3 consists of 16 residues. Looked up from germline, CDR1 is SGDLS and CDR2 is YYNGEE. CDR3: CASSLTGDPRGETQYF. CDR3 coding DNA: TGTGCCAGCAGCCTAACAGGGGATCCCCGTGGGGAGACCCAGTACTTC.